This TCR beta chain came from a study of type 1 regulatory T cells. For the study at large: T-allo10 is an in vitro-generated, Tr1-enriched CD4 T cell product specific for alloantigen.

This CDR3 has 13 amino acids. The germline V gene has CDR1 MGHDK and CDR2 SYGVNS. V dropped 7 bases and J dropped 7; count of bases not matched to a gene: 10. Each CDR3 protein is one row after TCRdb ran MiXCR on the reads. The sample shows some 89,000 distinct CDR3 sequences, roughly 30% of them seen only once. This sequence was found in a human donor in good health. The sequencing input was CD4+ T cells, either the whole sample or a sorted fraction (not recorded which). The rearrangement joins TRBV25-1 to TRBJ2-7; the match to TRBD2 covers 7 bases. This CDR3 is CASISGRAREQYF. The CDR3 DNA sequence: TGTGCCAGCATAAGTGGGAGGGCCAGAGAGCAGTACTTC.